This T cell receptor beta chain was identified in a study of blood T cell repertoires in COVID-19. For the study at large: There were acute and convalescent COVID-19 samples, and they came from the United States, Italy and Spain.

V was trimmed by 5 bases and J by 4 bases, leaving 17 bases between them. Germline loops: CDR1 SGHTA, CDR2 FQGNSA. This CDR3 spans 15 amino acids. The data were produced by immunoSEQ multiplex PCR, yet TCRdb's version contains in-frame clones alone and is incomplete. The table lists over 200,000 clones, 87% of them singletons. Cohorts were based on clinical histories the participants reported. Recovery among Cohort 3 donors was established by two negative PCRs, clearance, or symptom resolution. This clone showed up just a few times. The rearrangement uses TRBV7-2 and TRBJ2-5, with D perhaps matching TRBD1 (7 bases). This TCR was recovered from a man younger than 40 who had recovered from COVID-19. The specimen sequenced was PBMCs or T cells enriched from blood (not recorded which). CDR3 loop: CASSGQDRRGETQYF. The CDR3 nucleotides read TGTGCCAGCAGCGGACAGGACAGGAGGGGAGAGACCCAGTACTTC.